Each of the 14 T cell receptor beta chains below was sequenced from the same sample in a study of blood T cell repertoires in COVID-19 (dated by TCRdb to about 2020). The library relied on the immunoSEQ multiplex PCR assay. TCRdb provides this immuneACCESS table in a form limited to in-frame rearrangements. Some clones are lacking; in checked studies, under half of them reflect an unresolved V gene, and why the rest are absent is not known. This sample comprises 250,000 or so clones, about 88% of them detected only once. Jointly, the top ten make up 0.9% to 1% of the sample. The specimen sequenced was peripheral blood. These receptors originate from a woman aged 40 to 50 who had recovered from COVID-19.

The chain joins TRBV18 to TRBJ1-5; D remains unclear. The germline V gene encodes CDR1 KGHSH and CDR2 LQKENI. The CDR3 has 13 residues. V shed 4 bases and J shed 9 bases, with 13 bases lying between them. The CDR3 is CASSRERARPQHF. The CDR3 DNA sequence: TGTGCCAGCTCACGAGAGCGAGCTCGGCCCCAGCATTTT.

The chain is built from TRBV11-2 and TRBJ1-1; D possibly corresponds to TRBD1 (5 bases). This CDR3 is 14 amino acids long. Per the germline V gene, CDR1 is SGHAT and CDR2 is FQNNGV. V was cut by 3 bases and J by 3 bases, with 11 bases left in between. The CDR3: CASSLTDSHTEAFF. In DNA form, the CDR3 reads TGTGCCAGCAGCTTGACAGATTCCCACACTGAAGCTTTCTTT. Looking up the rest from reference TRBV11-2 and TRBJ1-1 gives the full variable domain: EAGVAQSPRYKIIEKRQSVAFWCNPISGHATLYWYQQILGQGPKLLIQFQNNGVVDDSQLPKDRFSAERLKGVDSTLKIQPAKLEDSAVYLCASSLTDSHTEAFFGQGTRLTVV.

This chain joins TRBV19 and TRBJ2-7; weak D call: TRBD1 (6 bases). With 6 bases removed from V and 0 bases from J, the gap between germline ends came to 12 bases. The CDR3 runs to 14 residues. Germline-derived CDR1 and CDR2 are LNHDA and SQIVND (reference sequence). CDR3 DNA: TGTGCCAGTAGCCCGACAGGATTCTCCTACGAGCAGTACTTC. Translated: CASSPTGFSYEQYF.

The chain joins TRBV7-3 to TRBJ2-3; the match to TRBD2 covers 9 bases. This CDR3 has 16 residues. With 4 bases clipped from V and 2 bases from J, the junction kept 7 bases outside the gene matches. The germline gives CDR1 SGHTA, CDR2 FQGTGA. The chain's CDR3 is CASSSGTSRNTDTQYF. The CDR3 coding sequence is TGTGCCAGCAGCTCCGGGACTAGCCGCAACACAGATACGCAGTATTTT.

This sequence joins TRBV5-6 and TRBJ1-5; D is ambiguous. V lost 5 bases to trimming and J lost 1 base, with 10 bases between them. Germline lookup yields CDR1 SGHDT and CDR2 YYEEEE. The CDR3 length is 14 residues. DNA of the CDR3: TGTGCCAGCAGGTTGCGGGGAAGCAATCAGCCCCAGCATTTT. Residues: CASRLRGSNQPQHF. Full variable domain (rest looked up from reference TRBV5-6 and TRBJ1-5): DAGVTQSPTHLIKTRGQQVTLRCSPKSGHDTVSWYQQALGQGPQFIFQYYEEEERQRGNFPDRFSGHQFPNYSSELNVNALLLGDSALYLCASRLRGSNQPQHFGDGTRLSIL.

The chain is built from TRBV12-3 or TRBV12-4 and TRBJ2-1; 8 bases match TRBD2. The J segment lost 13 bases and the V segment lost 10 bases, leaving 6 bases of the junction unmatched. The CDR3 is made up of 10 amino acids. CDR3 bases: TGTGCCACCGGGGGGGCTACACAGTTCTTC. Encoded protein: CATGGATQFF.

V is TRBV29-1 and J is TRBJ2-7, with D maybe TRBD2 (6 bases). This CDR3 is built from 12 residues. The V end was cut by 7 bases, the J end by 3 bases, with 13 bases between. Germline values: CDR1 SQVTM, CDR2 ANQGSEA. CDR3 nucleotide sequence: TGCAGCGGCGGGGTTATGGGCTACGAGCAGTACTTC. Translation: CSGGVMGYEQYF.

The chain recombines TRBV30 with TRBJ1-5; TRBD1 agrees at 7 bases. Per germline, CDR1 GTSNPN and CDR2 SVGIG (reference sequence). V dropped 4 bases and J dropped 6; count of bases not matched to a gene: 3. The CDR3 has 12 residues. CDR3 residues: CAWTTGVQPQHF. CDR3 bases: TGTGCCTGGACCACAGGGGTTCAGCCCCAGCATTTT.

V and J are TRBV19 and TRBJ1-6; D perhaps matches TRBD1 (6 bases). V gave up 7 bases and J gave up 5 bases, with 12 bases separating them. Germline V gives CDR1 LNHDA, CDR2 SQIVND (reference sequence). The CDR3 spans 14 residues. The CDR3 spells CASKGVSHNSPLHF. CDR3 DNA sequence: TGTGCCAGTAAGGGGGTATCCCATAATTCACCCCTCCACTTT.

The V gene is TRBV6-5, the J gene TRBJ2-5, with TRBD2 identical over 9 bases. In germline, CDR1 is MNHEY, CDR2 SVGAGI. The CDR3 runs to 15 residues. Trimming at V came to 8 bases and at J to 5 bases, leaving 12 bases not matched to a gene. The CDR3 region has the DNA TGTGCCAGCGGGTTTTTTGCGGGAGGGCGTGAGACCCAGTACTTC. Translated: CASGFFAGGRETQYF.

This clone was counted a single time. The CDR3 here is CASSQSPDRTYGYTF. Here the CDR3 DNA reads TGTGCCAGTAGTCAATCCCCGGACAGGACTTATGGCTACACCTTC. The rearrangement uses TRBV19 and TRBJ1-2; 7 bases match TRBD1. The CDR3 has 15 residues. V was clipped by 5 bases and J by 5 bases; unmatched bases: 11. Germline CDR1 and CDR2: LNHDA and SQIVND (reference sequence).

The chain has TRBV30 and TRBJ1-5; 7 nucleotides agree with TRBD1. Germline assignment: CDR1 GTSNPN and CDR2 SVGIG (reference sequence). This CDR3 comprises 15 residues. V lost 3 bases, J lost 3 bases, and 8 bases stayed unmatched. The CDR3 nucleotides read TGTGCCTGGAGCGAAGGGGACAGCTCCAATCAGCCCCAGCATTTT. This codes for CAWSEGDSSNQPQHF.

The J gene is TRBJ1-6, the V gene TRBV11-3; possible D gene TRBD1, 6 bases. Germline V lookup: CDR1 SGHNT, CDR2 YENEEA. CDR3 length: 15 amino acids. The germline V and J ends were trimmed by 5 bases and 1 base, with 9 bases remaining between them. DNA for the CDR3: TGTGCCAGCAGCGCTCAGGGGTCCTATAATTCACCCCTCCACTTT. Protein sequence: CASSAQGSYNSPLHF.

CDR3 DNA: TGTGCTAGTGGCCAAACTAGCGGTGTACCCAAAGGGTATGAGCAGTTCTTC. Its protein is CASGQTSGVPKGYEQFF. J is TRBJ2-1 and V is TRBV12-5; 8 bases match TRBD2. J was trimmed by 8 bases and V by 6 bases; bases with no gene match: 18. Per germline, CDR1 LGHNT and CDR2 FRNRAP. The CDR3 loop spans 17 amino acids. The whole variable domain, filled in from reference TRBV12-5 and TRBJ2-1, reads DARVTQTPRHKVTEMGQEVTMRCQPILGHNTVFWYRQTMMQGLELLAYFRNRAPLDDSGMPKDRFSAEMPDATLATLKIQPSEPRDSAVYFCASGQTSGVPKGYEQFFGPGTRLTVL.